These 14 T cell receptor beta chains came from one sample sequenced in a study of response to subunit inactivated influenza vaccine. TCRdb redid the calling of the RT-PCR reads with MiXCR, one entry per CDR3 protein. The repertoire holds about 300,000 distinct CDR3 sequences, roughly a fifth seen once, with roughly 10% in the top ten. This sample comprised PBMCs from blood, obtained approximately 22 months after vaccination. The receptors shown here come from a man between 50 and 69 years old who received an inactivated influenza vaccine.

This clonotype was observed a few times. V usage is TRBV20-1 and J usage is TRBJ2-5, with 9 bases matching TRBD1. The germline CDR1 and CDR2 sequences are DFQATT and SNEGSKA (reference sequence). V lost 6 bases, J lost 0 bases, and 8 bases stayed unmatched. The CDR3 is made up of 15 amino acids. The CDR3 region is CSAPPQGAYQETQYF. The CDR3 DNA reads TGCAGTGCCCCCCCACAGGGGGCGTACCAAGAGACCCAGTACTTC.

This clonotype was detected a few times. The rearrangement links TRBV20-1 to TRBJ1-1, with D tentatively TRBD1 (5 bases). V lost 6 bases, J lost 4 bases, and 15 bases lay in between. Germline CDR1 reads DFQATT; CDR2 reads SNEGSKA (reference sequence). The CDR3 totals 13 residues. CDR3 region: CSAPDTGSTEAFF. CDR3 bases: TGCAGTGCGCCGGACACCGGGAGCACTGAAGCTTTCTTT.

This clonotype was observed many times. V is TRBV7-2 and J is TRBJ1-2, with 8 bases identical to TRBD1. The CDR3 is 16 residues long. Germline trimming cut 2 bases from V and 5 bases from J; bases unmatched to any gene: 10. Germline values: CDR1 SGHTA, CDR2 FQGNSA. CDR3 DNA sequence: TGTGCCAGCAGCTTACAGGGGGCGCTTACCCTTTATGGCTACACCTTC. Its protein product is CASSLQGALTLYGYTF.

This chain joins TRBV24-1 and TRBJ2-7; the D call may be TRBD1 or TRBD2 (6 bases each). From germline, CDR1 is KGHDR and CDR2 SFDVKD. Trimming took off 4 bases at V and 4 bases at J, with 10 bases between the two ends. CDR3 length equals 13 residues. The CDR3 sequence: CATSEGGTYEQYF. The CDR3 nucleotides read TGTGCCACCAGTGAGGGGGGCACTTACGAGCAGTACTTC.

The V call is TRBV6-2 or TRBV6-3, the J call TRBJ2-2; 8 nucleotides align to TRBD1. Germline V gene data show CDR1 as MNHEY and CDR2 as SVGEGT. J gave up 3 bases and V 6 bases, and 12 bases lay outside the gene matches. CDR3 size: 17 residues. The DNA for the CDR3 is TGTGCCAGCAGCGCGGACAGGGTTTCGGTCGACACCGGGGAGCTGTTTTTT. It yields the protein CASSADRVSVDTGELFF.

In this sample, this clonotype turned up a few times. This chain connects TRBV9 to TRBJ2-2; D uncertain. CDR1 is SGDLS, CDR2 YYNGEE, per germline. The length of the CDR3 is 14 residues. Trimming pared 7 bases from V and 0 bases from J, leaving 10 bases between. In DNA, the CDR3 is TGTGCCAGCCAACACCCCACGAACACCGGGGAGCTGTTTTTT. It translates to CASQHPTNTGELFF.

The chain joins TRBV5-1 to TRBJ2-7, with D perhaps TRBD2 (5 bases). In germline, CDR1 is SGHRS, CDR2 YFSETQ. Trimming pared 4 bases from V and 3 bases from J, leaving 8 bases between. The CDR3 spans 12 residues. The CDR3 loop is CASSPTSYEQYF. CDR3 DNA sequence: TGCGCCAGCAGCCCCACTAGCTACGAGCAGTACTTC.

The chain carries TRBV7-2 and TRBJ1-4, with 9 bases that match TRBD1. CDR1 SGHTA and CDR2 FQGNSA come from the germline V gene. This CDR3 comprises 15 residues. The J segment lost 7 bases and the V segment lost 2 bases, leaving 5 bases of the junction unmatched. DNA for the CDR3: TGTGCCAGCAGCTTAAAACAGGGGGCTTTTGAAAAACTGTTTTTT. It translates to CASSLKQGAFEKLFF.

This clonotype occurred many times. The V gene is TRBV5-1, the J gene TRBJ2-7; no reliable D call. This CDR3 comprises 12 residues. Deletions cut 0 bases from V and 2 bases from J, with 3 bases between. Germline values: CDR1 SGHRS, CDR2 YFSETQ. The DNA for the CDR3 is TGCGCCAGCAGCTTGGTTCCCTACGAGCAGTACTTC. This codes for CASSLVPYEQYF.

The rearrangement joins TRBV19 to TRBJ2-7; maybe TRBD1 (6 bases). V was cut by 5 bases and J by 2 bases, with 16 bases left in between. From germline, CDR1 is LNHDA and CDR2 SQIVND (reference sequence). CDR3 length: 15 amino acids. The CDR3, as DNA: TGTGCCAGTAGTGTCCCCAGGGGCGGCCCCTACGAGCAGTACTTC. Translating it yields CASSVPRGGPYEQYF.

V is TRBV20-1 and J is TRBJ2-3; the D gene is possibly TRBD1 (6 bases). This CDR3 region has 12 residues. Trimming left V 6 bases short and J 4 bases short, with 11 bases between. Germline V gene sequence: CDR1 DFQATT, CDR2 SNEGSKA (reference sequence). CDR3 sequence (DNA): TGCAGTGCCGAAAAGGGGGCAGATACGCAGTATTTT. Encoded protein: CSAEKGADTQYF.

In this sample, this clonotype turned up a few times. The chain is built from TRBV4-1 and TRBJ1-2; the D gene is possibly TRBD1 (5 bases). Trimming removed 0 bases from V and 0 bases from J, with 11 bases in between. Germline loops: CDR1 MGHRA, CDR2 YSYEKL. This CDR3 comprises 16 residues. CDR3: CASSQERGAANYGYTF. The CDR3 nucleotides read TGCGCCAGCAGCCAAGAAAGAGGGGCGGCTAACTATGGCTACACCTTC.

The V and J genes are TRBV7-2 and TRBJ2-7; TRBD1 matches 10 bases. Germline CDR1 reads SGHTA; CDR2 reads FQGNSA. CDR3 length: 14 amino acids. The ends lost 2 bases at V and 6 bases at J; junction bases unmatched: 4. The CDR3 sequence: CASSLRDRGGEQYF. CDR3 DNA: TGTGCCAGCAGCTTAAGGGACAGGGGTGGCGAGCAGTACTTC. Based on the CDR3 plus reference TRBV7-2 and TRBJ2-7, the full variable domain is GAGVSQSPSNKVTEKGKDVELRCDPISGHTALYWYRQSLGQGLEFLIYFQGNSAPDKSGLPSDRFSAERTGGSVSTLTIQRTQQEDSAVYLCASSLRDRGGEQYFGPGTRLTVT.

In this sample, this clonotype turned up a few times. The CDR3 coding sequence is TGTGCCAGCAGCTTACAGGGTACTGGCACAGATACGCAGTATTTT. Amino acid sequence: CASSLQGTGTDTQYF. The chain is built from TRBV11-3 and TRBJ2-3, with D perhaps TRBD1 (5 bases). Germline CDR1 reads SGHNT; CDR2 reads YENEEA. Trimming shortened V by 2 bases and J by 1 base, and 10 bases separated the two germline ends. The CDR3 runs 15 residues.